This T cell receptor beta chain was profiled in a study of spatial heterogeneity in lung cancer. Across the study: The study observed each unique TCR and UMI combination more than ten times on average in raw reads.

Points on this clonotype: Its target is unknown.

TCR cDNA molecules each had a unique molecular identifier. TCRdb independently ran MiXCR on the 5' RACE reads; one entry per CDR3 protein. This sample has 700 or so distinct CDR3 sequences, with 30% to 50% found just once. Time point: sample taken at primary tumor resection. The donors were 55 to 85 patients with non-small cell lung cancer that was early-stage and untreated. Whole RNA from tumor, nontumor lung or frozen PBMC was sequenced unsorted. Study results and caveats: How many expanded intratumoral alpha and beta TCRs were present tracked the tumor mutation count, which was a count of nonsynonymous mutations.

The germline V gene has CDR1 DFQATT and CDR2 SNEGSKA (reference sequence). This CDR3 contains 15 residues. V lost 0 bases, J lost 0 bases, and 12 bases lay in between. The receptor's source is a male donor with early-stage non-small cell lung cancer. Sequenced here: lung tumor tissue, sampled at surgery. This rearrangement joins TRBV20-1 to TRBJ2-7; TRBD1 is a possible D gene (6 bases). CDR3 sequence reads: CSARDIRDNSYEQYF. As DNA, the CDR3 is TGCAGTGCTAGAGATATCCGGGACAACTCCTACGAGCAGTACTTC.